Listed below are T cell receptor beta chains from one sample, sequenced in a study of CD8 T cells in ankylosing spondylitis. TCRdb redid the calling of the 5' RACE reads with MiXCR, one entry per CDR3 protein. The sample has some 200,000 distinct CDR3 sequences, approximately 7.3% seen once. Sequencing was done on a sample of blood, either unsorted or a sorted T cell fraction (not recorded which). The receptors were gathered from a male donor with ankylosing spondylitis. Both conserved end residues are part of each CDR3. The D gene is left open where the match is weak. Clone size is shown for a subset of rows, as once, few, many or a class of expanded clone.

>TRBV27|TRBJ2-1|many|NA
CASRRGSPSYNEQFF
TGTGCCAGCAGAAGGGGGAGTCCGTCCTACAATGAGCAGTTCTTC
>TRBV19|TRBJ2-1|many|NA
CASSIGRGYNEQFF
TGTGCCAGTAGTATAGGTCGAGGGTACAATGAGCAGTTCTTC
>TRBV6-4|TRBJ1-1|many|NA
CASSEGSGAQAFF
TGTGCCAGCAGTGAAGGTTCAGGGGCGCAAGCTTTCTTT
>TRBV18|TRBJ2-3|NA|NA
CASSPGGRRSTDTQYF
TGTGCCAGCTCACCGGGTGGCAGGCGGAGCACAGATACGCAGTATTTT
>TRBV4-3|TRBJ2-1|many|TRBD2
CASSPSSGRAYNEQFF
TGCGCCAGCAGCCCGTCTAGCGGGAGAGCCTACAATGAGCAGTTCTTC
>TRBV5-5|TRBJ2-2|NA|NA
CASSLVVPSGTGELFF
TGTGCCAGCAGCTTGGTAGTTCCGTCAGGGACCGGGGAGCTGTTTTTT
>TRBV7-6|TRBJ2-3|many|TRBD2
CASSLESPEIAGADTQYF
TGTGCCAGCAGCTTAGAATCCCCCGAAATAGCGGGAGCAGATACGCAGTATTTT
>TRBV2|TRBJ2-2|many|NA
CASYRATGELFF
TGTGCCAGCTACAGGGCCACCGGGGAGCTGTTTTTT
>TRBV9|TRBJ2-2|many|NA
CASSVDGELFF
TGTGCCAGCAGCGTAGACGGGGAGCTGTTTTTT
>TRBV25-1|TRBJ1-6|NA|TRBD1
CASSKPDRHNSPLHF
TGTGCCAGCAGTAAGCCGGACAGGCATAATTCACCCCTCCACTTT
>TRBV7-9|TRBJ2-7|few|NA
CASSAGRVGGYYEQYF
TGTGCCAGCAGCGCTGGCCGAGTTGGGGGATACTACGAGCAGTACTTC
>TRBV7-3|TRBJ2-2|many|NA
CASSSLAKGSGELFF
TGTGCCAGCAGTTCCTTAGCGAAGGGATCCGGGGAGCTGTTTTTT
>TRBV4-3|TRBJ1-5|many|TRBD1
CASTKYRGIDQPQHF
TGCGCCAGCACAAAATACAGGGGGATCGATCAGCCCCAGCATTTT
>TRBV4-3|TRBJ1-5|many|NA
CASSQDFPDSPNQPQHF
TGCGCCAGCAGCCAAGATTTTCCGGACAGCCCCAATCAGCCCCAGCATTTT
>TRBV28|TRBJ2-7|many|TRBD1
CASSSGTGPSYEQYF
TGTGCCAGCAGTTCCGGGACAGGACCCTCCTACGAGCAGTACTTC
>TRBV7-9|TRBJ2-1|NA|NA
CASTLVPYNEQFF
TGTGCCAGCACTCTAGTACCCTACAATGAGCAGTTCTTC
>TRBV15|TRBJ2-3|many|TRBD2
CATWNPPGLEGDTQYF
TGTGCCACCTGGAACCCCCCGGGACTAGAGGGAGATACGCAGTATTTT
>TRBV12-3/TRBV12-4|TRBJ1-5|NA|NA
CASSHARDNQHF
TGTGCCAGCAGCCATGCCCGGGACAACCAGCATTTT
>TRBV7-2|TRBJ2-2|many|TRBD1
CASSFEGGYTGELFF
TGTGCCAGCAGCTTTGAAGGGGGCTACACCGGGGAGCTGTTTTTT
>TRBV7-9|TRBJ2-3|NA|NA
CASSPGPIMAYF
TGTGCCAGCAGCCCGGGCCCGATTATGGCGTATTTT
>TRBV9|TRBJ1-2|NA|NA
CASSVDGGRRKGLYGYTF
TGTGCCAGCAGCGTAGACGGGGGCAGGAGGAAGGGACTCTATGGCTACACCTTC
>TRBV11-2|TRBJ2-5|many|NA
CASSFGRGQETQYF
TGTGCCAGCAGCTTCGGGCGGGGCCAAGAGACCCAGTACTTC
>TRBV6-5|TRBJ2-5|many|NA
CASSSGQRVETQYF
TGTGCCAGCAGTTCCGGACAGAGGGTTGAGACCCAGTACTTC
>TRBV28|TRBJ2-2|many|NA
CASSLQGWTGELFF
TGTGCCAGCAGTTTACAGGGGTGGACCGGGGAGCTGTTTTTT
>TRBV6-2/TRBV6-3|TRBJ2-1|many|NA
CASSYGMGYNEQFF
TGTGCCAGCAGTTACGGCATGGGCTACAATGAGCAGTTCTTC
>TRBV7-6|TRBJ2-7|NA|NA
CASSRPGASYEQYF
TGTGCCAGCAGCCGCCCTGGGGCTTCCTACGAGCAGTACTTC
>TRBV29-1|TRBJ2-7|many|NA
CSAGSSGSYEQYF
TGCAGCGCCGGGTCGTCGGGCTCCTACGAGCAGTACTTC
>TRBV3-1|TRBJ2-7|many|TRBD1
CASSPTSGQIWYEQYF
TGTGCCAGCAGCCCGACCTCGGGACAGATCTGGTACGAGCAGTACTTC
>TRBV29-1|TRBJ1-2|many|NA
CSVARRDQGYTF
TGCAGCGTTGCGAGGCGGGATCAAGGCTACACCTTC
>TRBV20-1|TRBJ2-5|many|TRBD2
CSGDGASGQETQYF
TGCAGTGGTGACGGGGCTAGCGGGCAAGAGACCCAGTACTTC
>TRBV7-6|TRBJ2-3|few|TRBD2
CASSSLAVRTDTQYF
TGTGCCAGCAGCTCACTAGCGGTTCGCACAGATACGCAGTATTTT
>TRBV7-9|TRBJ2-7|many|NA
CASSLVMGYEQYF
TGTGCCAGCAGCTTAGTAATGGGCTACGAGCAGTACTTC
>TRBV4-1|TRBJ2-1|few|NA
CASSQIQLVDSYNEQFF
TGCGCCAGCAGCCAAATCCAACTGGTCGACTCCTACAATGAGCAGTTCTTC
>TRBV12-3/TRBV12-4|TRBJ2-2|many|NA
CASTAGANTGELFF
TGTGCCAGCACGGCGGGGGCCAATACCGGGGAGCTGTTTTTT
>TRBV5-1|TRBJ2-1|few|NA
CASSLGQGLTYNEQFF
TGCGCCAGCAGCTTGGGTCAGGGACTGACCTACAATGAGCAGTTCTTC
>TRBV28|TRBJ2-1|many|NA
CASSLYGNIYNEQFF
TGTGCCAGCAGTTTATATGGGAACATCTACAATGAGCAGTTCTTC
>TRBV20-1|TRBJ2-1|many|TRBD1
CSAPNRGGRVYNEQFF
TGCAGTGCCCCCAACCGAGGGGGCCGTGTTTACAATGAGCAGTTCTTC
>TRBV4-1|TRBJ2-1|NA|TRBD1
CASSRAGTGGDNEQFF
TGCGCCAGCAGCAGGGCAGGGACAGGGGGTGACAATGAGCAGTTCTTC
>TRBV27|TRBJ1-1|many|NA
CASSPGGSTEAFF
TGTGCCAGCAGCCCCGGCGGTAGCACTGAAGCTTTCTTT
>TRBV4-3|TRBJ1-3|few|NA
CASSQAFLRDGNTIYF
TGCGCCAGCAGCCAAGCTTTCCTCAGAGATGGAAACACCATATATTTT
>TRBV6-1|TRBJ2-4|NA|TRBD1
CASSPGQELAKNIQYF
TGTGCCAGCAGTCCCGGACAGGAACTAGCCAAAAACATTCAGTACTTC
>TRBV7-9|TRBJ1-1|many|NA
CATWTQWDTEAFF
TGTGCAACCTGGACACAATGGGACACTGAAGCTTTCTTT
>TRBV20-1|TRBJ2-7|many|TRBD1
CSARRIWTGVYEQYF
TGCAGTGCTAGAAGGATTTGGACAGGGGTATACGAGCAGTACTTC
>TRBV20-1|TRBJ2-2|many|NA
CSARAPQTGELFF
TGCAGTGCTAGGGCCCCCCAGACCGGGGAGCTGTTTTTT
>TRBV7-3|TRBJ2-3|NA|NA
CASSLSGLAEQYF
TGTGCCAGCAGCTTGTCTGGTCTAGCTGAGCAGTATTTT
>TRBV5-5|TRBJ1-1|many|TRBD1
CASSLHPGTVGAFF
TGTGCCAGCAGCCTACACCCCGGGACAGTAGGAGCTTTCTTT
>TRBV7-6|TRBJ1-2|few|NA
CASSLTAQADVGYTF
TGTGCCAGCAGCTTAACGGCACAGGCCGACGTAGGCTACACCTTC
>TRBV12-3/TRBV12-4|TRBJ2-7|many|NA
CASSLVGRSYEQYF
TGTGCCAGCAGTTTAGTGGGCAGATCCTACGAGCAGTACTTC
>TRBV5-1|TRBJ2-7|NA|NA
CASSLGVTTYEQYF
TGCGCCAGCAGCCTCGGGGTGACTACCTACGAGCAGTACTTC
>TRBV10-3|TRBJ2-7|many|NA
CAISEGSHYEQYF
TGTGCCATCAGTGAGGGCAGCCACTACGAGCAGTACTTC
>TRBV4-1|TRBJ2-7|many|TRBD2
CASSPGQGLAEGGEQYF
TGCGCCAGCAGCCCCGGACAGGGACTAGCGGAGGGAGGCGAGCAGTACTTC
>TRBV20-1|TRBJ2-2|few|NA
CSARDQALGGELFF
TGCAGTGCTAGGGACCAGGCCCTAGGAGGGGAGCTGTTTTTT
>TRBV4-1|TRBJ1-2|NA|NA
CASSRRDSRYGYTF
TGCGCCAGCAGCCGCAGGGATTCCCGTTATGGCTACACCTTC
>TRBV20-1|TRBJ2-7|many|NA
CSARDQRGFSDEQYF
TGCAGTGCTAGAGATCAAAGGGGGTTCAGTGACGAGCAGTACTTC
>TRBV7-8|TRBJ1-5|many|NA
CASSLTSLLLDQPQHF
TGTGCCAGCAGCTTAACAAGCTTACTGCTTGATCAGCCCCAGCATTTT
>TRBV6-5|TRBJ2-7|NA|NA
CASSYSKGVDEQYF
TGTGCCAGCAGTTACTCTAAGGGTGTGGACGAGCAGTACTTC
>TRBV5-6|TRBJ2-1|NA|TRBD1
CASSKTGAYNEQFF
TGTGCCAGCAGCAAGACAGGGGCCTACAATGAGCAGTTCTTC
>TRBV6-2/TRBV6-3|TRBJ2-5|NA|NA
CASSYSTTLQETQYF
TGTGCCAGCAGTTACAGTACTACGCTGCAAGAGACCCAGTACTTC
>TRBV20-1|TRBJ2-7|few|NA
CSARDREDRFYEQYF
TGCAGTGCTAGAGACCGGGAGGACAGATTCTACGAGCAGTACTTC